The clone carrying this T cell receptor (beta chain) has just one count. The antigen remains unidentified. This CDR3 spans 15 amino acids. V was cut by 5 bases and J by 4 bases, with 17 bases left in between. From germline, CDR1 is MNHEY and CDR2 SMNVEV (reference sequence). Repertoires were generated with immunoSEQ multiplex PCR, while TCRdb's copy carries only in-frame clones and drops some. The repertoire holds under 10,000 clones, with roughly 98% as singletons. Cells defined as naive were viable CD3+CD4+ or CD3+CD8+ and CCR7+CD45RA+CD45RO-CD95-CD27+CD28+. This specimen belongs to a study of T cells after posttransplantation cyclophosphamide. Study-level points and caveats: TRB overlap between skin or GI tissue T cells and blood was limited.

The TCR was taken from a woman aged 55-75 years in good health, CMV-negative, and a related stem cell transplant donor. This sequence joins TRBV27 and TRBJ2-5; a possible D gene is TRBD1 (6 bases). Sequencing was done on a sample of naive CD4+ T cells sorted from PBMCs. The CDR3 region has the DNA TGTGCCAGCAGTCGAGGGGGACAACTAAGAGAGACCCAGTACTTC. Translating it yields CASSRGGQLRETQYF.